This T cell receptor (beta chain) was recovered during a study of blood T cell repertoires in COVID-19. Study background: From the United States, Italy and Spain came samples of acute and convalescent COVID-19. Nucleic acid was either cDNA or gDNA, and it came from T cells, B-cell-depleted T cells, or PBMCs.

Germline trimming cut 7 bases from V and 0 bases from J; bases unmatched to any gene: 11. Germline CDR1 reads MDHEN; CDR2 reads SYDVKM. CDR3 length equals 17 residues. Only in-frame clones appear in the TCRdb table, and some are missing; sequencing was by immunoSEQ multiplex PCR. The sample lists more than 200,000 clones, 75% to 90% occurring once. Before being deemed recovered, Cohort 3 donors had two negative PCRs, clearance, or symptom resolution. The chain has TRBV28 and TRBJ2-7; 11 bases line up with TRBD2. This clonotype was obtained from a woman in her 30s who had recovered from COVID-19. The sequenced sample consisted of PBMCs or T cells enriched from blood (not recorded which). The CDR3 reads CASIIAGGPEISYEQYF. CDR3 sequence (DNA): TGTGCCAGCATTATAGCGGGAGGGCCAGAAATCTCCTACGAGCAGTACTTC.